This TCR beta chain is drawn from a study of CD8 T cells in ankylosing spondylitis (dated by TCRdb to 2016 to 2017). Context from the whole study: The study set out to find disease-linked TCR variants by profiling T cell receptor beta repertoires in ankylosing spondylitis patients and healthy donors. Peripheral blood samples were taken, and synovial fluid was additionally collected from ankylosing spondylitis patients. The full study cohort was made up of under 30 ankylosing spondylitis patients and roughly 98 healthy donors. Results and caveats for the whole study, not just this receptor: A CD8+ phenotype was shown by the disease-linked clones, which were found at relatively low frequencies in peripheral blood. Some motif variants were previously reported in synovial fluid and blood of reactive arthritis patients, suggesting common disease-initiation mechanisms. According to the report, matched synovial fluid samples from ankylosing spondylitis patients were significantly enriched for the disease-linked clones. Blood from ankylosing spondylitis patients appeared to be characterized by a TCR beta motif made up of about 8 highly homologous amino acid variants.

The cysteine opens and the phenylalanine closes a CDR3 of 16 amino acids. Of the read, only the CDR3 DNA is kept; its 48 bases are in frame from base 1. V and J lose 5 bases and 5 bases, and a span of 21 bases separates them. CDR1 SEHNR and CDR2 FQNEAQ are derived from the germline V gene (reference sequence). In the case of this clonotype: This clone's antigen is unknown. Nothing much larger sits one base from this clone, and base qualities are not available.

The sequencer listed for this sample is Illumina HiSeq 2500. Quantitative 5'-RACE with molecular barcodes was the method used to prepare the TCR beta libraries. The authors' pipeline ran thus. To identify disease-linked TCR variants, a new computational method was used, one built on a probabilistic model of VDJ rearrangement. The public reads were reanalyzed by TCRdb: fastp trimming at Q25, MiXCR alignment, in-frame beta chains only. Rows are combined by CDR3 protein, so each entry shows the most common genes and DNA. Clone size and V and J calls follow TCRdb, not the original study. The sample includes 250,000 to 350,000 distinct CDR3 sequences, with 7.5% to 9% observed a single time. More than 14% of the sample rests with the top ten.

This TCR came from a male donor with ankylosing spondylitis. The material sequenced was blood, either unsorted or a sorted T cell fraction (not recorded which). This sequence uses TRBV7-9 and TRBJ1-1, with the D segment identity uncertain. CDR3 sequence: CASSPNKVVAGTEAFF. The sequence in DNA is TGTGCCAGCAGCCCCAACAAGGTAGTTGCGGGTACTGAAGCTTTCTTT.